Shown below are 3 T cell receptor beta chains from a single sample sequenced in a study of monozygotic twins with inflammatory bowel disease. Following a re-call of the 5' RACE reads, TCRdb has one entry per CDR3 protein and lacks DNA. The table lists 200,000 to 250,000 distinct CDR3 sequences. Source material: blood. The receptors stem from a human donor with ulcerative colitis or Crohn's disease, or a healthy co-twin of an affected twin (not recorded which).

The V gene is TRBV3-1, the J gene TRBJ2-1; TCRdb gives TRBD1 as the D gene, but with no DNA this cannot be confirmed. The CDR3 runs to 15 residues. In germline, CDR1 is LGHDT, CDR2 YNNKEL (reference sequence). CDR3 protein: CASSLGPPPGNEQFF.

The V and J genes are TRBV12-3 or TRBV12-4 and TRBJ1-5. The length of the CDR3 is 15 residues. The CDR3 region is CASSLNSESNQPQHF.

The chain uses TRBV11-1 and TRBJ1-2. CDR1 is SGHAT, CDR2 FQDESV, per germline (reference sequence). This CDR3 has 18 amino acids. The chain's CDR3 is CASSLSGVGGYYSNGYTF.